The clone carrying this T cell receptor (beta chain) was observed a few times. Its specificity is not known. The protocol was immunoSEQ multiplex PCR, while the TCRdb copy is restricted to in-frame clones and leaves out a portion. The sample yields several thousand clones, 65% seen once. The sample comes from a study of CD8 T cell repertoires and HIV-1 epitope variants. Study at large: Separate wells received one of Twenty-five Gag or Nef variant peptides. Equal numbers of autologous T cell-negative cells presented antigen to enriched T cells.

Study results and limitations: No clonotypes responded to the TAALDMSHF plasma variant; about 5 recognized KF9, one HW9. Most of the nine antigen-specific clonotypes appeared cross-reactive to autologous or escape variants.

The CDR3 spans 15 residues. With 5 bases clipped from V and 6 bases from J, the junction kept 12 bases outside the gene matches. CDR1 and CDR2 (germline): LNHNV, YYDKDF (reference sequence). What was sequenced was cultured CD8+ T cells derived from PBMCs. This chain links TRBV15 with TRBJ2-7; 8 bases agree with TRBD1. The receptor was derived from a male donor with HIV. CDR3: CATSDGTGGIGEQYF. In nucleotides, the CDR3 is TGTGCCACCAGCGATGGGACAGGTGGCATTGGCGAGCAGTACTTC.